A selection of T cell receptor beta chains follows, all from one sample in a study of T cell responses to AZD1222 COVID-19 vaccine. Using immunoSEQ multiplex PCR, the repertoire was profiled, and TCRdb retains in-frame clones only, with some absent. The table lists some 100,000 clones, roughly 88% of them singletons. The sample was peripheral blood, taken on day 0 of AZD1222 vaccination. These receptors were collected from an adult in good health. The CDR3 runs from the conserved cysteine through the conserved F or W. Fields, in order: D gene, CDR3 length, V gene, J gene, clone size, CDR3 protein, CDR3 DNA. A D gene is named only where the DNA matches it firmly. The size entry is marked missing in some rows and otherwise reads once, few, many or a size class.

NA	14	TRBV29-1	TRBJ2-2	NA	CSAVLGRETGELFF	TGCAGCGCCGTCCTAGGCCGAGAGACCGGGGAGCTGTTTTTT
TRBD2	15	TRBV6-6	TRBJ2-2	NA	CASILGSGRPGELFF	TGTGCCAGCATTCTGGGAAGCGGGAGACCCGGGGAGCTGTTTTTT
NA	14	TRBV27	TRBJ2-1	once	CASSLSVWVWEQFF	TGTGCCAGCAGTTTATCTGTCTGGGTGTGGGAGCAGTTCTTC
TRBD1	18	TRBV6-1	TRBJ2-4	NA	CASSALTGGEVAKNIQYF	TGTGCCAGCAGTGCCCTGACAGGGGGCGAGGTGGCCAAAAACATTCAGTACTTC
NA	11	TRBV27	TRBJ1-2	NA	CASLKTHGYTF	TGTGCCAGCCTAAAGACCCATGGCTACACCTTC
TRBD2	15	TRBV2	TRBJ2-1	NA	CASTNSGQSGIEQFF	TGTGCCAGCACCAATAGCGGGCAGTCCGGTATTGAGCAGTTCTTC
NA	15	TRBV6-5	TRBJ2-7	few	CASSPGGQGAYEQYF	TGTGCCAGCAGTCCCGGGGGGCAGGGGGCCTACGAGCAGTACTTC
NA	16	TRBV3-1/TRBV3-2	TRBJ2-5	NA	CASRKLGTGRQETQYF	TGTGCCAGCAGAAAGCTCGGGACTGGAAGGCAAGAGACCCAGTACTTC
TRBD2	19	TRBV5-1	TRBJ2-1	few	CASSPGSLAGTHSYNEQFF	TGCGCCAGCAGCCCGGGGAGTCTAGCGGGGACCCACTCCTACAATGAGCAGTTCTTC
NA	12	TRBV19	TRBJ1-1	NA	CACNRVPTEAFF	TGTGCCTGTAACAGGGTTCCCACTGAAGCTTTCTTT
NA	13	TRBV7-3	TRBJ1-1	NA	CASSLGGGTEAFF	TGTGCCAGCAGCTTAGGGGGTGGAACGGAAGCTTTCTTT
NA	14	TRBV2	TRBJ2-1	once	CASSDQAVGNEQFF	TGTGCCAGCAGTGATCAGGCCGTCGGGAATGAGCAGTTCTTC
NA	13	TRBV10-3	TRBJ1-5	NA	CAISGGEDQPQHF	TGTGCCATCAGTGGAGGGGAGGATCAGCCCCAGCATTTT
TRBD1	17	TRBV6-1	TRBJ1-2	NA	CASSDGVQGAPKYGYTF	TGTGCCAGCAGTGACGGTGTACAGGGGGCCCCAAAGTATGGCTACACCTTC
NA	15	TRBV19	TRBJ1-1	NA	CASSIVGGRYTEAFF	TGTGCCAGTAGTATTGTGGGGGGACGGTACACTGAAGCTTTCTTT
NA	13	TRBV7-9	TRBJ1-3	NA	CASSLGGGNTIYF	TGTGCCAGCAGCTTAGGCGGAGGAAACACCATATATTTT
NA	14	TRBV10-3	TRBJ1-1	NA	CAISLGTANTEAFF	TGTGCCATCAGCCTGGGTACAGCGAACACTGAAGCTTTCTTT
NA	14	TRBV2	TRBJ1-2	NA	CASPETPGKLGYTF	TGTGCCAGTCCCGAGACCCCTGGAAAACTCGGCTACACCTTC
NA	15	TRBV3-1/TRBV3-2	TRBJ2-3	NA	CASSQGPTREDTQYF	TGTGCCAGCAGCCAAGGACCTACTAGGGAAGATACGCAGTATTTT
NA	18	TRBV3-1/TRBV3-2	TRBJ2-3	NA	CASSRLTPGRGGTDTQYF	TGTGCCAGCAGCCGACTGACCCCGGGGAGAGGGGGCACAGATACGCAGTATTTT
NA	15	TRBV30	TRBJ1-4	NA	CAWSRGPPTGEKLFF	TGTGCCTGGAGTCGGGGACCTCCGACGGGTGAAAAACTGTTTTTT
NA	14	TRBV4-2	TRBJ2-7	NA	CASSRRGSSYEQYF	TGTGCCAGCAGCCGGAGGGGCAGTTCCTACGAGCAGTACTTC
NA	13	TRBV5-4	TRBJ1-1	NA	CASSGRGGTEAFF	TGTGCCAGCAGCGGGAGGGGAGGCACTGAAGCTTTCTTT
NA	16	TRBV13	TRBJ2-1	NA	CASSTYTGASSNEQFF	TGTGCCAGCAGCACGTACACGGGGGCCTCCTCGAATGAGCAGTTCTTC
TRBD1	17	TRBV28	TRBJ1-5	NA	CASSPLTLQGAGQPQHF	TGTGCCAGCAGCCCCCTCACCCTACAGGGGGCGGGTCAGCCCCAGCATTTT
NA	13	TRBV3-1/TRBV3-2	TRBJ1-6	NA	CASSQGGNSPLHF	TGTGCCAGCAGCCAAGGGGGGAATTCACCCCTCCACTTT
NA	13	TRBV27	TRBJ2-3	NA	CASTPPGADTQYF	TGTGCCAGCACCCCCCCCGGGGCGGATACGCAGTATTTT
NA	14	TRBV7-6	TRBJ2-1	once	CASSEWGQGNEQFF	TGTGCCAGCAGCGAGTGGGGTCAGGGAAATGAGCAGTTCTTC
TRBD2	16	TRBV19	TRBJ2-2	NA	CASSQLAGALSGELFF	TGTGCCAGTAGTCAGCTAGCGGGGGCCCTGTCCGGGGAGCTGTTTTTT
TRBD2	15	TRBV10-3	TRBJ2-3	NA	CAIRGLAGGEDTQYF	TGTGCCATCAGGGGACTAGCGGGGGGAGAAGATACGCAGTATTTT
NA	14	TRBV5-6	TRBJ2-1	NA	CASSTWGSYNEQFF	TGTGCCAGCAGCACGTGGGGCTCCTACAATGAGCAGTTCTTC
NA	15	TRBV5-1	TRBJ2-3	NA	CASSLQGDGTDTQYF	TGCGCCAGCAGTCTGCAGGGAGATGGCACAGATACGCAGTATTTT
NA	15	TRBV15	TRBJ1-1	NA	CATSRDLRRQAEAFF	TGTGCCACCAGCAGAGATCTTCGGAGACAGGCTGAAGCTTTCTTT
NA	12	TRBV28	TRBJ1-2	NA	CASSFRGGGYTF	TGTGCCAGCAGTTTCCGGGGGGGTGGCTACACCTTC
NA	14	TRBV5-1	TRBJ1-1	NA	CASSLVGQNTEAFF	TGCGCCAGCAGCTTGGTGGGTCAGAACACTGAAGCTTTCTTT
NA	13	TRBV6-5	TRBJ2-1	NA	CASIGGAPYEQFF	TGTGCCAGCATAGGAGGGGCGCCTTATGAGCAGTTCTTC
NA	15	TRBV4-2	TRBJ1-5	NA	CASSQGVDSNQPQHF	TGTGCCAGCAGCCAAGGCGTAGATAGCAATCAGCCCCAGCATTTT
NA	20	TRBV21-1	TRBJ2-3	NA	CASSPPKVLAGILSTDTQYF	TGTGCCAGCAGCCCCCCGAAAGTTCTAGCGGGGATACTTAGCACAGATACGCAGTATTTT
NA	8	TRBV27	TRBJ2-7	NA	CASSPPPF	TGTGCCAGCAGTCCGCCCCCCTTC
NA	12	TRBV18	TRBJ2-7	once	CASSPTGNEQYF	TGTGCCAGCTCGCCGACAGGAAACGAGCAGTACTTC
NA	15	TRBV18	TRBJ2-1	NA	CASTTGPTIGNEQFF	TGTGCCAGCACAACCGGGCCAACGATTGGAAATGAGCAGTTCTTC
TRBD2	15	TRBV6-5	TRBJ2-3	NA	CASIGLAVSTDTQYF	TGTGCCAGCATCGGACTAGCGGTGAGCACAGATACGCAGTATTTT
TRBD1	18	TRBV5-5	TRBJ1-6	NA	CASSLGVRDSSYNSPLHF	TGTGCCAGCAGCTTGGGCGTTAGGGACAGCTCCTATAATTCACCCCTCCACTTT
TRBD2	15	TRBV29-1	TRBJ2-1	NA	CSVGTSGSSYNEQFF	TGCAGCGTGGGGACTAGCGGGAGCTCCTACAATGAGCAGTTCTTC